Listed here are 14 T cell receptor beta chains from one sample, sequenced in a study of regulatory T cells in long-lasting Graves disease. In building TCR beta libraries, iRepertoire HTBI primers were used together with Arm-PCR of CDR3 regions. TCRdb processed the multiplex PCR reads anew with MiXCR; each CDR3 protein has one entry. The sample has 600,000 to 850,000 distinct CDR3 sequences, 25% to 30% seen once. Time point meaning: persistent/refractory GD, antithyroid drugs over 5 years with positive TRAb. The TCR library was made from RNA that had been extracted from PBMCs in TRIzol. This specimen was peripheral blood mononuclear cells (PBMCs), taken when the disease was refractory, from a patient treated with antithyroid drugs. These receptors were collected from a female donor with Graves disease.

CDR3 amino acids: CSAPQGVKAQPQHF. CDR3 nucleotide sequence: TGCAGTGCCCCACAGGGGGTTAAGGCTCAGCCCCAGCATTTT. The V gene is TRBV20-1, the J gene TRBJ1-5, with TRBD1 matching 8 bases. V dropped 6 bases and J dropped 6; count of bases not matched to a gene: 10. Germline V lookup: CDR1 DFQATT, CDR2 SNEGSKA (reference sequence). The CDR3 is made up of 14 amino acids.

This clonotype was detected many times. V usage is TRBV12-3 or TRBV12-4 and J usage is TRBJ1-2; D perhaps matches TRBD1 (6 bases). The CDR3 runs to 14 residues. Trimming left V 2 bases short and J 2 bases short, with 9 bases between. Here the CDR3 DNA reads TGTGCCAGCAGTTTAATAGGGGGAAACTATGGCTACACCTTC. Protein sequence: CASSLIGGNYGYTF.

V and J are TRBV20-1 and TRBJ1-1; D gene uncertain. This CDR3 contains 11 residues. Germline V gives CDR1 DFQATT, CDR2 SNEGSKA (reference sequence). Trimming stripped 5 bases from V and 7 bases from J, with 11 bases between. The CDR3 is CSAQGKYEAFF. Written as DNA, the CDR3 is TGCAGTGCTCAAGGAAAATATGAAGCTTTCTTT.

This clonotype was recorded a few times. The V gene is TRBV27, the J gene TRBJ2-7, with TRBD1 as a possible D gene (6 bases). The CDR3 runs to 16 residues. Germline CDR1 is MNHEY and CDR2 is SMNVEV (reference sequence). V gave up 1 base and J gave up 3 bases, with 16 bases separating them. The CDR3 coding sequence is TGTGCCAGCAGTTTATACCCCCCGACAGGTGTCTACGAGCAGTACTTC. It translates to CASSLYPPTGVYEQYF.

The chain employs TRBV29-1 and TRBJ1-1, with no clear D. The CDR3 totals 11 residues. From germline, CDR1 is SQVTM and CDR2 ANQGSEA. V was cut by 8 bases and J by 5 bases, with 12 bases left in between. The DNA for the CDR3 is TGCAGCTCTGGGGAAGGAACTGAAGCTTTCTTT. This gives the protein CSSGEGTEAFF.

This chain connects TRBV29-1 to TRBJ2-1, with D hard to call. The V end lost 7 bases, the J end lost 7 bases, and 11 bases lay between the germline ends. This CDR3 contains 11 residues. Germline CDR1 reads SQVTM; CDR2 reads ANQGSEA. CDR3 DNA sequence: TGCAGCGGTAAAGATCCGAATGAGCAGTTCTTC. Residues: CSGKDPNEQFF.

J is TRBJ1-4 and V is TRBV5-1; perhaps TRBD1 as D (5 bases). The CDR3 runs 14 residues. Germline V CDR1 and CDR2: SGHRS, YFSETQ. V was shortened by 8 bases and J by 0 bases, with 11 bases between the two germline ends. The CDR3 sequence: CASKTGATNEKLFF. The CDR3 DNA reads as TGCGCCAGTAAGACGGGGGCAACTAATGAAAAACTGTTTTTT.

The chain recombines TRBV10-3 with TRBJ1-2; D is unclear. The CDR3 runs 15 residues. Germline lookup yields CDR1 ENHRY and CDR2 SYGVKD. Trimming left V 0 bases short and J 10 bases short, with 18 bases between. DNA of the CDR3: TGTGCCATCAGTGAGTCGGGCGGGGTCCTTAGGGACTACACCTTC. Residues: CAISESGGVLRDYTF.

This rearrangement joins TRBV2 to TRBJ1-4, with TRBD1 as a possible D gene (6 bases). V lost 4 bases to trimming and J lost 2 bases, with 11 bases between them. The CDR3 runs 15 residues. Germline-derived CDR1 and CDR2 are SNHLY and FYNNEI. The CDR3 DNA is TGTGCCAGCAGTGCCTACAGGGTGACTAATGAAAAACTGTTTTTT. This codes for CASSAYRVTNEKLFF. The full variable domain, with the rest looked up from reference TRBV2 and TRBJ1-4, is EPEVTQTPSHQVTQMGQEVILRCVPISNHLYFYWYRQILGQKVEFLVSFYNNEISEKSEIFDDQFSVERPDGSNFTLKIRSTKLEDSAMYFCASSAYRVTNEKLFFGSGTQLSVL.

This clonotype was counted between two and nine times. The rearrangement links TRBV7-2 to TRBJ2-7; 9 bases align to TRBD2. J lost 3 bases, V lost 7 bases, and 13 bases had no gene match. The CDR3 has 16 residues. The germline CDR1 and CDR2 sequences are SGHTA and FQGNSA. The DNA for the CDR3 is TGTGCCAGCAATACAAGCGGGGGGTCAGGATTCTACGAGCAGTACTTC. Encoded protein: CASNTSGGSGFYEQYF.

This sequence joins TRBV7-9 and TRBJ1-4; 7 nucleotides match TRBD1. V lost 2 bases and J lost 4; bases outside the gene matches: 7. The germline V gene has CDR1 SEHNR and CDR2 FQNEAQ (reference sequence). The CDR3 length is 16 residues. CDR3 sequence (DNA): TGTGCCAGCAGCTTATTTAGGGGGCGCGATAATGAAAAACTGTTTTTT. This encodes CASSLFRGRDNEKLFF.

CDR3: CAGAAAITEAFF. CDR3 bases: TGTGCCGGAGCGGCGGCGATCACTGAAGCTTTCTTT. The V gene is TRBV6-2 or TRBV6-3, the J gene TRBJ1-1; D unresolved. Looked up from germline, CDR1 is MNHEY and CDR2 is SVGEGT. There are 12 residues in the CDR3. Trimming took off 11 bases at V and 4 bases at J, with 14 bases between the two ends.

This clonotype has at least ten counts. The chain is built from TRBV6-1 and TRBJ2-7; D gene uncertain. The CDR3 loop spans 11 amino acids. Between the trimmed V and J ends, which lost 6 bases and 8 bases, there was a span of 11 bases. The germline gives CDR1 MNHNS, CDR2 SASEGT. The CDR3 is CASSLMRKQYF. CDR3 sequence (DNA): TGTGCCAGCAGCCTAATGCGGAAGCAGTACTTC.

The V call is TRBV12-3 or TRBV12-4, the J call TRBJ1-4, with 9 bases identical to TRBD1. This CDR3 has 13 amino acids. With 8 bases clipped from V and 6 bases from J, the junction kept 4 bases outside the gene matches. The CDR3 sequence is CASGGDRDEKLFF. DNA for the CDR3: TGTGCCAGCGGTGGGGACAGGGATGAAAAACTGTTTTTT.